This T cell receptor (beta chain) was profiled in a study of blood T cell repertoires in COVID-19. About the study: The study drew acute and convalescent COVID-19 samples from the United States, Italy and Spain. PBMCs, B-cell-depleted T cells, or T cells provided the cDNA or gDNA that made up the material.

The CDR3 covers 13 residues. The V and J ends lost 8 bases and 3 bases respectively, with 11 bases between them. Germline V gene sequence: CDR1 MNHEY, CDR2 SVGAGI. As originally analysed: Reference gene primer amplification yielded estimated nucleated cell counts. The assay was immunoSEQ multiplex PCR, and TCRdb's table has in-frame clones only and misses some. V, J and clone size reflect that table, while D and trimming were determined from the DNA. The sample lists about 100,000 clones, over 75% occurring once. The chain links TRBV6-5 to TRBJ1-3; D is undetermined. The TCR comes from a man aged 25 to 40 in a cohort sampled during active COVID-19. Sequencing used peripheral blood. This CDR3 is CASARDYGNTIYF. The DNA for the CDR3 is TGTGCCAGCGCCCGGGATTATGGAAACACCATATATTTT.